This T cell receptor beta chain was documented in a study of shared clonotypes between healthy human individuals. Study-level background: CD4 naive cells filled three plates per donor, CD4 memory three, CD8 naive two and CD8 memory one.

Profiled with immunoSEQ multiplex PCR; TCRdb holds only in-frame clones, not every one. The sample holds 2 million to 3 million clones; around nine tenths are singletons and the top ten take about 0.13%. Adults of Caucasian background living in Nashville, Tennessee made up all donors. As concerns this clone: The antigen is unknown.

Germline CDR1 reads LGHNA; CDR2 reads YSLEER. V was trimmed by 0 bases and J by 5 bases, leaving 14 bases between them. The CDR3 covers 16 residues. Findings of the study overall: Clonotypes not shared had lower generation probabilities than those common to all four donors. A small donor pool kept down the genetic and exposure-history diversity that was represented.

The V and J genes are TRBV4-3 and TRBJ2-1; the D gene is possibly TRBD2 (6 bases). The TCR comes from a man between 18 and 29 years old in good health. The sample consisted of naive CD4+ T cells sorted from blood. Subset in this sample: CD45RA+ positively selected. The CDR3 sequence is CASSQDVASVNNEQFF. In DNA form, the CDR3 reads TGCGCCAGCAGCCAAGACGTCGCTAGCGTTAACAATGAGCAGTTCTTC.